This passage covers 15 T cell receptor beta chains from one sample sequenced in a study of human T cells and chemical hapten exposure. MiXCR was run by TCRdb on the RACE reads, yielding one entry per CDR3 protein. The repertoire holds 85,000 to 100,000 distinct CDR3 sequences, with 27% as singletons. Time point in this sample: patch test 3, about 24 weeks after DPC sensitization. Treatment specified: therapeutic diphenylcyclopropenone sensitization with weekly scalp DPC. Sequences were derived from whole blood, sampled in connection with sensitization to the hapten diphenylcyclopropenone (DPC). All receptors come from a middle-aged man with alopecia areata. Some clones in this sample may be carry-over from other donors' samples.

This sequence joins TRBV6-1 and TRBJ1-4; D gene uncertain. The ends were cut back, 6 bases at V and 7 bases at J, with 18 bases in the middle. CDR3 length: 15 amino acids. Germline V gene sequence: CDR1 MNHNS, CDR2 SASEGT. CDR3 residues: CASSEYDLDLEKLFF. The CDR3 region has the DNA TGTGCCAGCAGCGAATACGACCTCGACCTTGAAAAACTGTTTTTT.

This clonotype turned up a few times. The rearrangement uses TRBV5-1 and TRBJ2-3; the D gene is possibly TRBD2 (6 bases). Germline loops: CDR1 SGHRS, CDR2 YFSETQ. Trimming shortened V by 3 bases and J by 0 bases, and 14 bases separated the two germline ends. This CDR3 has 16 residues. The CDR3 loop is CASSSGDLTSTDTQYF. As DNA, the CDR3 is TGCGCCAGCAGCTCTGGGGACTTAACTAGCACAGATACGCAGTATTTT.

This clonotype was counted once. The chain is built from TRBV2 and TRBJ2-3; the match to TRBD2 covers 10 bases. The junction had 5 bases not matched to a gene; V was cut back by 6 bases and J by 8 bases. Germline V gene lookup returns CDR1 SNHLY and CDR2 FYNNEI. There are 13 residues in the CDR3. The CDR3 protein is CASRGTSGATQYF. The CDR3 DNA is TGTGCCAGCAGAGGAACTAGCGGGGCTACGCAGTATTTT.

The chain couples TRBV28 to TRBJ2-3; 14 positions match TRBD2. Per germline, CDR1 MDHEN and CDR2 SYDVKM. V dropped 6 bases and J dropped 7; count of bases not matched to a gene: 9. There are 16 residues in the CDR3. The CDR3 loop reads CASRPTSGRGSYTQYF. The CDR3 region has the DNA TGTGCCAGCAGGCCGACTAGCGGGAGGGGCAGCTATACGCAGTATTTT.

The chain has TRBV6-2 or TRBV6-3 and TRBJ2-5, with 7 nucleotides matching TRBD2. The CDR3 totals 15 residues. Germline V gene sequence: CDR1 MNHEY, CDR2 SVGEGT. The V segment lost 2 bases and the J segment 4 bases; nucleotides outside the gene matches: 7. The CDR3 nucleotides are TGTGCCAGCAGTTACGATAAGGGAGGGGCAGAGACCCAGTACTTC. It specifies CASSYDKGGAETQYF.

V is TRBV28 and J is TRBJ2-7; 9 positions agree with TRBD2. With 10 bases clipped from V and 6 bases from J, the junction kept 13 bases outside the gene matches. This CDR3 region has 14 residues. Germline V lookup: CDR1 MDHEN, CDR2 SYDVKM. CDR3 sequence: CATQTESGRIEQYF. CDR3 nucleotide sequence: TGTGCCACCCAGACAGAGAGCGGGAGGATCGAGCAGTACTTC.

The CDR3 bases are TGTGCCAGCAGCCAAAGAACTAGCGGGAGGGGAGGGACCCAAGAGACCCAGTACTTC. Its translation is CASSQRTSGRGGTQETQYF. This chain links TRBV3-1 with TRBJ2-5; 13 bases fit TRBD2. The CDR3 is made up of 19 amino acids. V was pared by 2 bases and J by 1 base, with 10 bases of the junction left unmatched. The germline V gene has CDR1 LGHDT and CDR2 YNNKEL (reference sequence).

The chain combines TRBV3-1 with TRBJ2-1; 12 nucleotides agree with TRBD2. There are 15 residues in the CDR3. The V and J ends lost 5 bases and 4 bases, in that order; junction bases with no gene match: 3. CDR1 LGHDT and CDR2 YNNKEL come from the germline V gene (reference sequence). CDR3 coding DNA: TGTGCCAGCAGCTTAGGACTAGCGGGATACAATGAGCAGTTCTTC. Protein: CASSLGLAGYNEQFF.

The rearrangement links TRBV12-3 or TRBV12-4 to TRBJ2-5; D is uncertain. The V gene lost 6 bases and the J gene lost 3 bases, with 17 bases spanning the gap. This CDR3 spans 15 amino acids. CDR3 protein: CASSQPGGGEETQYF. The CDR3 DNA is TGTGCCAGCAGCCAACCCGGCGGTGGAGAAGAGACCCAGTACTTC.

V and J are TRBV2 and TRBJ1-5, with D perhaps matching TRBD1 (6 bases). Germline V gene sequence: CDR1 SNHLY, CDR2 FYNNEI. The V end lost 5 bases, the J end lost 3 bases, and 14 bases lay between the germline ends. This CDR3 has 15 residues. CDR3: CASSKGQGNNQPQHF. As DNA, the CDR3 is TGTGCCAGCAGTAAGGGGCAGGGGAACAATCAGCCCCAGCATTTT.

The chain uses TRBV6-5 and TRBJ1-5, with 9 bases lining up with TRBD1. CDR3 length: 14 residues. CDR1 is MNHEY, CDR2 SVGAGI, per germline. Trimming at V came to 5 bases and at J to 5 bases, leaving 4 bases not matched to a gene. The CDR3 DNA sequence: TGTGCCAGCAGTAAAGACAGGGGGGATCAGCCCCAGCATTTT. This codes for CASSKDRGDQPQHF.

The chain recombines TRBV3-1 with TRBJ2-7; D is perhaps TRBD1 (6 bases). The CDR3 has 14 amino acids. The ends were cut back, 5 bases at V and 0 bases at J, with 11 bases in the middle. The germline V gene encodes CDR1 LGHDT and CDR2 YNNKEL (reference sequence). CDR3 sequence reads: CASSSQGRSYEQYF. CDR3 bases: TGTGCCAGCAGCTCTCAGGGGCGCTCCTACGAGCAGTACTTC.

This clonotype was counted a few times. The CDR3 reads CATSDPGQGIHEQYF. CDR3 DNA: TGTGCCACCAGTGATCCGGGACAGGGTATTCACGAGCAGTACTTC. The V call is TRBV24-1, the J call TRBJ2-7; TRBD1 agrees at 9 bases. The V gene's germline CDR1 is KGHDR and CDR2 SFDVKD. The J segment lost 5 bases and the V segment lost 3 bases, leaving 7 bases of the junction unmatched. This CDR3 is built from 15 residues.

A few counts support this clonotype. The V gene is TRBV10-2, the J gene TRBJ2-3, with no clear D. Germline values: CDR1 WSHSY, CDR2 SAAADI. Trimming took 7 bases from V and 6 from J, leaving 8 bases between them. This CDR3 region has 11 residues. Here the CDR3 reads CASTPGDTQYF. In DNA, the CDR3 is TGCGCCAGCACCCCTGGTGATACGCAGTATTTT.

J is TRBJ2-2 and V is TRBV6-2 or TRBV6-3; D is ambiguous. Germline loops: CDR1 MNHEY, CDR2 SVGEGT. The CDR3 is 12 residues long. The CDR3 here is CATYDSHGELFF. In DNA, the CDR3 is TGTGCTACGTACGATTCTCACGGGGAGCTGTTTTTT.